The 26 T cell receptor beta chains below all came from one sample that was sequenced in a study of T cells in Graves' hyperthyroidism and ophthalmopathy. Amplification of TCR beta CDR3 regions used RNA as the template. An initial round of RT-PCR targeting the TCR CDR3 relied on the HTBI primer set. Using its own MiXCR run on the multiplex PCR reads, TCRdb lists one record per CDR3 protein. The top ten clones hold less than 15% of a sample with 250,000 or so distinct CDR3 sequences, approximately 14% of them seen once. The sample consisted of blood. The receptors here all came from a woman aged 40-49 years with Graves' hyperthyroidism that later progressed to Graves' ophthalmopathy.

This chain links TRBV27 with TRBJ1-2; 8 bases line up with TRBD1. The CDR3 has 15 residues. After removal of 4 bases from V and 5 bases from J, the junction contained 9 bases not matched to a gene. The germline CDR1 and CDR2 sequences are MNHEY and SMNVEV (reference sequence). CDR3 amino acids: CASSYGTGGTYGYTF. The CDR3 DNA reads TGTGCCAGCAGTTACGGGACAGGCGGAACGTATGGCTACACCTTC.

This clonotype came up a few times. The chain joins TRBV4-1 to TRBJ2-3; 9 bases are a match to TRBD2. Germline V gene sequence: CDR1 MGHRA, CDR2 YSYEKL. Germline trimming cut 6 bases from V and 5 bases from J; bases unmatched to any gene: 6. The CDR3 is made up of 14 amino acids. CDR3 amino acids: CASRNQAGGDTQYF. CDR3 bases: TGCGCCAGCAGGAACCAAGCGGGGGGAGATACGCAGTATTTT.

The chain combines TRBV5-5 with TRBJ1-4; no clear D gene. Trimming cost V 4 bases and J 6 bases, with 16 bases left between them. The CDR3 consists of 15 residues. CDR1 SGHKS and CDR2 YYEKEE come from the germline V gene (reference sequence). CDR3 sequence (DNA): TGTGCCAGCAGCCGTGGACGGACTCTAGATGAAAAACTGTTTTTT. It codes for CASSRGRTLDEKLFF.

This chain uses TRBV29-1 with TRBJ2-1, with 11 bases that match TRBD2. There are 15 residues in the CDR3. Germline-derived CDR1 and CDR2 are SQVTM and ANQGSEA. The ends lost 1 base at V and 7 bases at J; junction bases unmatched: 6. CDR3 coding DNA: TGCAGCGTTGAAGGTAGCGGGAGGGCCATAAATGAGCAGTTCTTC. It yields the protein CSVEGSGRAINEQFF.

This clonotype was seen many times. V usage is TRBV11-2 and J usage is TRBJ1-3; 9 nucleotides agree with TRBD1. After removal of 5 bases from V and 2 bases from J, the junction contained 13 bases not matched to a gene. This CDR3 is 18 amino acids long. Germline V gene sequence: CDR1 SGHAT, CDR2 FQNNGV. The CDR3 is CASSARLGTGSTGNTIYF. For the CDR3, the DNA is TGTGCCAGCAGCGCGCGCCTGGGGACAGGGTCCACTGGAAACACCATATATTTT.

This clonotype was counted at least ten times. V gene TRBV7-8 combines with J gene TRBJ2-1; 8 bases map to TRBD2. V trimming: 7 bases; J trimming: 8 bases; junction bases outside the gene matches: 16. CDR1 and CDR2 (germline): SGHVS, FQNEAQ. This CDR3 has 16 residues. The CDR3 spells CASTTLDSGAKDEQFF. The CDR3 DNA follows: TGTGCCAGCACCACCCTCGATAGCGGGGCGAAGGATGAGCAGTTCTTC. Complete variable domain (other parts from reference TRBV7-8 and TRBJ2-1): GAGVSQSPRYKVAKRGQDVALRCDPISGHVSLFWYQQALGQGPEFLTYFQNEAQLDKSGLPSDRFFAERPEGSVSTLKIQRTQQEDSAVYLCASTTLDSGAKDEQFFGPGTRLTVL.

This clonotype was seen more than once but under ten times. The rearrangement uses TRBV10-3 and TRBJ1-5, with D maybe TRBD1 (6 bases). This CDR3 has 16 amino acids. Germline V gene sequence: CDR1 ENHRY, CDR2 SYGVKD. V lost 8 bases, J lost 7 bases, and 24 bases lay in between. The CDR3 nucleotides read TGTGCCATCTCATCATGGGAGGTGGGGGGCAGGCAGCCCCAGCATTTT. It is translated as CAISSWEVGGRQPQHF.

This sequence joins TRBV2 and TRBJ2-5; 8 nucleotides agree with TRBD1. The germline V gene has CDR1 SNHLY and CDR2 FYNNEI. This CDR3 has 14 amino acids. The V segment lost 6 bases and the J segment 5 bases; nucleotides outside the gene matches: 8. In DNA form, the CDR3 reads TGTGCCAGCAGATCGACAGGGGCGAGGGAGACCCAGTACTTC. Translating gives CASRSTGARETQYF.

At least ten counts were recorded for this clonotype. V gene TRBV20-1 combines with J gene TRBJ2-7; D perhaps matches TRBD2 (7 bases). V lost 3 bases and J 3 bases, leaving 27 bases between the germline ends. The CDR3 extends over 18 amino acids. Per the germline V gene, CDR1 is DFQATT and CDR2 is SNEGSKA (reference sequence). The CDR3 region has the DNA TGCAGTGCTAGTATGGGACTATCGCGAAGGGGGGCTTACTACGAGCAGTACTTC. It translates to CSASMGLSRRGAYYEQYF.

This clonotype showed up just a few times. The rearrangement joins TRBV28 to TRBJ1-3; unclear D gene. From germline, CDR1 is MDHEN and CDR2 SYDVKM. Trimming pared 6 bases from V and 2 bases from J, leaving 17 bases between. The CDR3 spans 16 residues. CDR3 sequence (DNA): TGTGCCAGCAGCCCCTTTACGGGGAAGGCTGGAAACACCATATATTTT. It codes for CASSPFTGKAGNTIYF.

The chain recombines TRBV2 with TRBJ2-5; TRBD2 agrees at 9 bases. V gave up 6 bases and J gave up 13 bases; unmatched junction bases: 9. This CDR3 is built from 12 residues. Germline V gene lookup returns CDR1 SNHLY and CDR2 FYNNEI. CDR3 sequence: CASRPGTSNRYF. As DNA, the CDR3 is TGTGCCAGCAGGCCCGGGACTAGCAATAGGTACTTC.

This clonotype was counted many times. The chain uses TRBV20-1 and TRBJ1-4; D ambiguous. CDR3 length: 14 residues. Germline lookup yields CDR1 DFQATT and CDR2 SNEGSKA (reference sequence). Between the trimmed V and J ends, which lost 1 base and 1 base, there was a span of 7 bases. The chain's CDR3 is CSARGSLTNEKLFF. CDR3 bases: TGCAGTGCTAGAGGGAGTTTAACTAATGAAAAACTGTTTTTT.

V gene TRBV4-1 combines with J gene TRBJ2-1, with 11 bases matching TRBD2. Germline V gene lookup returns CDR1 MGHRA and CDR2 YSYEKL. The length of the CDR3 is 17 residues. J lost 7 bases, V lost 3 bases, and 11 bases had no gene match. CDR3 residues: CASSHPLAGGPWNEQFF. CDR3 sequence (DNA): TGCGCCAGCAGCCACCCATTAGCGGGAGGGCCTTGGAATGAGCAGTTCTTC.

In regard to this clonotype: A much larger clone is a single base away; this may be a read error. This sequence joins TRBV5-1 and TRBJ1-1; D is undetermined. Between the trimmed V and J ends, which lost 6 bases and 4 bases, there was a span of 16 bases. Germline V lookup: CDR1 SGHRS, CDR2 YFSETQ. The CDR3 is 14 residues long. This CDR3 reads CASTYGERSTEAFF. CDR3 in DNA: TGCGCCAGCACCTATGGGGAGCGGAGCACTGAAGCTTTCTTT. Based on the CDR3 plus reference TRBV5-1 and TRBJ1-1, the full variable domain is KAGVTQTPRYLIKTRGQQVTLSCSPISGHRSVSWYQQTPGQGLQFLFEYFSETQRNKGNFPGRFSGRQFSNSRSEMNVSTLELGDSALYLCASTYGERSTEAFFGQGTRLTVV.

This clonotype was found many times. DNA for the CDR3: TGTGCCAGCAGTGAAGTTTGGGGGCGAGAGACCCAGTACTTC. Residues: CASSEVWGRETQYF. The chain links TRBV6-1 to TRBJ2-5, with TRBD1 as a possible D gene (6 bases). CDR1 and CDR2 (germline): MNHNS, SASEGT. The CDR3 has 14 residues. Trimming left V 1 base short and J 4 bases short, with 10 bases between.

This clonotype was seen ten or more times. The chain couples TRBV9 to TRBJ2-5, with 7 bases lining up with TRBD1. CDR1 SGDLS and CDR2 YYNGEE come from the germline V gene. Losses at the gene ends were 2 bases for V and 2 bases for J; bases not matched to a gene: 6. This CDR3 has 15 residues. DNA for the CDR3: TGTGCCAGCAGCGTCGGGACAGCCCCACAAGAGACCCAGTACTTC. Its protein product is CASSVGTAPQETQYF.

This clonotype appeared many times. CDR3 DNA sequence: TGTGCCAGCAGCCGAAATTGGGGAGATTATGGCTACACCTTC. Protein sequence: CASSRNWGDYGYTF. V gene TRBV9 combines with J gene TRBJ1-2; the D is unclear. This CDR3 is built from 14 residues. Trimming pared 4 bases from V and 5 bases from J, leaving 15 bases between. Germline CDR1 is SGDLS and CDR2 is YYNGEE.

The rearrangement joins TRBV20-1 to TRBJ1-5; no clear D gene. This CDR3 has 15 residues. Trimming removed 5 bases from V and 3 bases from J, with 17 bases in between. Per the germline V gene, CDR1 is DFQATT and CDR2 is SNEGSKA (reference sequence). The CDR3 DNA follows: TGCAGTGCTGGAGCCCCGATCTCTACCAATCAGCCCCAGCATTTT. Translating gives CSAGAPISTNQPQHF.

This clonotype has ten or more counts. The rearrangement joins TRBV6-1 to TRBJ2-2, with D possibly TRBD2 on 6 matching bases. The CDR3 consists of 16 residues. Per germline, CDR1 MNHNS and CDR2 SASEGT. V lost 1 base to trimming and J lost 2 bases, with 11 bases between them. CDR3 region: CASSEGGDLNTGELFF. The CDR3 DNA reads as TGTGCCAGCAGTGAAGGAGGGGACTTAAACACCGGGGAGCTGTTTTTT.

This clonotype was seen many times. The rearrangement uses TRBV10-3 and TRBJ2-3, with no clear D. The CDR3 is made up of 12 amino acids. The germline V gene encodes CDR1 ENHRY and CDR2 SYGVKD. Deletions cut 4 bases from V and 0 bases from J, with 2 bases between. In nucleotides, the CDR3 is TGTGCCATCAGTGGGAGCACAGATACGCAGTATTTT. Amino acids: CAISGSTDTQYF.

This clonotype was counted at least ten times. The chain links TRBV5-6 to TRBJ2-7; 8 bases fit TRBD2. The CDR3 is 15 amino acids. V trimming: 4 bases; J trimming: 6 bases; junction bases outside the gene matches: 12. Per the germline V gene, CDR1 is SGHDT and CDR2 is YYEEEE. CDR3 DNA: TGTGCCAGCAGCGTCCGACTGGCGGGAGGACTCGAGCAGTACTTC. Translated: CASSVRLAGGLEQYF.

This clonotype was detected ten times or more. This chain joins TRBV12-3 or TRBV12-4 and TRBJ2-7; 8 positions agree with TRBD2. CDR3 length: 12 residues. Trimming removed 6 bases from V and 6 bases from J; junction bases left unmatched: 4. In DNA, the CDR3 is TGTGCCAGCAGAGATACTAGCGGCGAGCAGTACTTC. Translation gives CASRDTSGEQYF.

As to this clonotype: This is likely a read error, given that the CDR3 carries no conserved phenylalanine or tryptophan at its end. The chain couples TRBV30 to TRBJ1-3, with D possibly TRBD1 on 6 matching bases. In germline, CDR1 is GTSNPN, CDR2 SVGIG (reference sequence). Trimming cost V 2 bases and J 2 bases, with 13 bases left between them. The CDR3 is made up of 15 amino acids. DNA of the CDR3: TGTGCCTGGAGTACTCGACAGGCACCTGGAAACACCATATATGTT. This codes for CAWSTRQAPGNTIYV.

This clonotype was found many times. This chain uses TRBV28 with TRBJ1-5; D is unclear. CDR1 is MDHEN, CDR2 SYDVKM, per germline. CDR3 size: 15 residues. Deletions cut 3 bases from V and 0 bases from J, with 9 bases between. The CDR3 loop is CASSFRFTSNQPQHF. CDR3 sequence (DNA): TGTGCCAGCAGTTTTCGATTCACTAGCAATCAGCCCCAGCATTTT. Full variable domain (remainder filled in from reference TRBV28 and TRBJ1-5): DVKVTQSSRYLVKRTGEKVFLECVQDMDHENMFWYRQDPGLGLRLIYFSYDVKMKEKGDIPEGYSVSREKKERFSLILESASTNQTSMYLCASSFRFTSNQPQHFGDGTRLSIL.

This clonotype has at least ten counts. The chain uses TRBV12-3 or TRBV12-4 and TRBJ2-6; D tentatively fits TRBD1 or TRBD2 (6 bases each). This CDR3 spans 16 amino acids. V lost 9 bases to trimming and J lost 2 bases, with 17 bases between them. This CDR3 is CASIPEGGPGANVLTF. The CDR3 DNA sequence: TGTGCCAGTATCCCTGAAGGGGGGCCTGGGGCCAACGTCCTGACTTTC.

On this clonotype itself: At one of its ends the junction is not consistent with the germline gene, which may arise from a read error. This chain links TRBV18 with TRBJ2-1; 9 positions agree with TRBD2. This CDR3 has 16 amino acids. Germline CDR1 KGHSH, CDR2 LQKENI. CDR3 loop: CASSGTSRIYYNEQCF. CDR3 DNA sequence: TGTGCCAGCTCCGGGACTAGCCGGATATACTACAATGAGCAGTGCTTC.